This entry features one T cell receptor beta chain sequence. Per the authors' pipeline: Quantification of nucleated cells was approximated via reference gene primer amplification. Produced via immunoSEQ multiplex PCR; TCRdb's table is partial and in-frame only. V, J and clone size are taken as reported in that table, and D and trimming were inferred from the DNA itself. This repertoire shows about 53,000 clones, 89% found once; its top ten account for around 5.1%. The sample belongs to a study of blood T cell repertoires in COVID-19. CDR1 is MNHEY, CDR2 SVGAGI, per germline. The CDR3 has 15 residues. The V end was cut by 5 bases, the J end by 3 bases, with 14 bases between.

Material: peripheral blood. The chain joins TRBV6-5 to TRBJ1-5; D is possibly TRBD1 (5 bases). This sequence was found in a man aged 60-69 years with active COVID-19. CDR3 sequence (DNA): TGTGCCAGCAGTAACCGCCGGGACTTCAATCAGCCCCAGCATTTT. This sequence encodes CASSNRRDFNQPQHF.